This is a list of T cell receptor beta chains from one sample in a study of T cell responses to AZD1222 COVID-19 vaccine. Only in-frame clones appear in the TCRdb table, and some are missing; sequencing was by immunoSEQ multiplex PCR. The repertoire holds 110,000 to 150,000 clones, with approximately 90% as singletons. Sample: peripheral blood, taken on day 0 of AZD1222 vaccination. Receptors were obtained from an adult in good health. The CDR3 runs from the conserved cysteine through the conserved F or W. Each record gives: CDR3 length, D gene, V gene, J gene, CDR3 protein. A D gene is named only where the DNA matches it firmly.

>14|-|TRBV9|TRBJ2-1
CASSPRFEYNEQFF
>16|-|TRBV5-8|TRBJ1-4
CASSQEGPGVFQKLFF
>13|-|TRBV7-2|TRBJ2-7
CASSLRDTYEQYF
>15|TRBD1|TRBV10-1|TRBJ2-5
CASSEGGDRQETQYF
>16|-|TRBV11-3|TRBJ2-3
CASSISVGGSTDTQYF
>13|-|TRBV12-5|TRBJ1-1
CASGLVQGAEAFF
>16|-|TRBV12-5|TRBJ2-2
CASGLVHGTGPGELFF
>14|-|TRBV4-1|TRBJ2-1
CASSHIATYNEQFF
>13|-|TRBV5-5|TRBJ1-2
CASRETGVDGYTF
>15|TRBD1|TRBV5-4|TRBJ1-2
CASSPNPQGGYGYTF
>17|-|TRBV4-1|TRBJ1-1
CASSQDLSGRMNTEAFF
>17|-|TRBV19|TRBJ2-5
CASSISAGVGGQETQYF
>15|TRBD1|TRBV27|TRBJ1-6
CASSPPRGGISPLHF
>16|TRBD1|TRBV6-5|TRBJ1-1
CASSYPSGQGFAEAFF
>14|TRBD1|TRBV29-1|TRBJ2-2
CSVGTAGSPGELFF
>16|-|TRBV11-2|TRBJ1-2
CASSPDLASGSYGYTF
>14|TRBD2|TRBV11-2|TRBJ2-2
CASSFGTKVGELFF
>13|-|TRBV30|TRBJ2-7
CAWGDGSSYEQYF
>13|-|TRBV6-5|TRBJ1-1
CASRRGRALGAFF
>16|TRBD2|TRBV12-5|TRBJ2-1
CASGHKRGDSYNEQFF
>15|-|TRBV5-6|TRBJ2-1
CASSLLTQSYNEQFF
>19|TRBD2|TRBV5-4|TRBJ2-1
CASSPGPSGTPRAYNEQFF
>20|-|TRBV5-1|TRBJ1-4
CASSPNPYRQPGRVNEKLFF
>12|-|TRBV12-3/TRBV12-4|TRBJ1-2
CASSSDESGYTF
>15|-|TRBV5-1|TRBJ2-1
CASSFLSPRDNEQFF
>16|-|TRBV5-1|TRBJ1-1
CASSPWTGVTNTEAFF
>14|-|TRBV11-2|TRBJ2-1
CASSLVRTYNEQFF
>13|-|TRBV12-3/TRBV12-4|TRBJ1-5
CASSLEWGQPQHF
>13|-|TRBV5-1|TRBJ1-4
CASSLVEREKLFF
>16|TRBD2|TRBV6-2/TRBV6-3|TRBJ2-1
CASSSNSGSGGNEQFF
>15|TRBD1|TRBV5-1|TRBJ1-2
CASRVITGGIGGYTF
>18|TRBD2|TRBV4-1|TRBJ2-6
CASSQVPSGNSGANVLTF
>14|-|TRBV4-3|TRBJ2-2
CASSRIYVTGELFF
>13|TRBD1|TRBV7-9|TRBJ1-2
CASSQGQGEGYTF
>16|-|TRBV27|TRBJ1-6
CASRGKRGGIRSPLHF
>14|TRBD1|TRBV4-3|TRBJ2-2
CASSYTGETGELFF
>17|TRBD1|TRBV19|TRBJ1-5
CASSIETGGRYYQPQHF
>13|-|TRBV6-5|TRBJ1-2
CASSPLLGGGYTF
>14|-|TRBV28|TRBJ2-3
CASTLRRGTDTQYF
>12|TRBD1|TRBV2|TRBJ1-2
CASGRQGVGYTF
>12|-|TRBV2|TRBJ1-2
CASRRISYGYTF
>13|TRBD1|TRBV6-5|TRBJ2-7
CASSRRTGGEQYF
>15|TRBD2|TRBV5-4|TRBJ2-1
CASTPFLGGSGEQFF
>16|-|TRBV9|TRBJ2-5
CASSVEGGGMGETQYF
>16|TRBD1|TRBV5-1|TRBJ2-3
CASSLGGTGLTDTQYF
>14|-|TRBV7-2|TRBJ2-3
CASSLGGITDTQYF